This T cell receptor beta chain was retrieved from a study of Graves' ophthalmopathy and Graves' hyperthyroidism. TCR beta CDR3 amplification used RNA transcripts. Second-round multiplex PCR followed a first-round RT-PCR using HTBI primers. TCRdb reprocessed the multiplex PCR reads via MiXCR and lists one record per CDR3 protein. This table holds about 620,000 distinct CDR3 sequences, 22% found once. CDR3 length: 11 amino acids. Comments on this clonotype: A much larger clone lies a single base off, so this may be a read error.

Clinicians made diagnoses from clinical symptoms, serum thyroxine, TRAb, thyroid ultrasound and orbital computed tomography. The chain is built from TRBV12-3 or TRBV12-4 and TRBJ1-2, with 7 bases matching TRBD1. The clonotype comes from a woman between 18 and 29 years old with stable Graves' hyperthyroidism. Some clones in this sample may be carry-over from other donors' samples. Sequenced material: peripheral blood. In DNA, the CDR3 is TGTGCCAGCATTTTAATGCAGGGGGTCACCTTC. Translation: CASILMQGVTF.